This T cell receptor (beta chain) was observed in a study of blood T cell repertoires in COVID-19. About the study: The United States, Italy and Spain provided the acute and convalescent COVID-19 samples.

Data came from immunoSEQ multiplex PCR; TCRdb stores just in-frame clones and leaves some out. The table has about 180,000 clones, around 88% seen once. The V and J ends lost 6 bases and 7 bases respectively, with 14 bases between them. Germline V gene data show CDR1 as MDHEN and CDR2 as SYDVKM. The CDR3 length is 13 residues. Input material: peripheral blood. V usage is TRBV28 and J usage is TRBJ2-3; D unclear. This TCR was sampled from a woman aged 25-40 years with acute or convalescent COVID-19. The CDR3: CASSKLLPYTQYF. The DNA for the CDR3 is TGTGCCAGCAGCAAACTTCTCCCTTATACGCAGTATTTT.